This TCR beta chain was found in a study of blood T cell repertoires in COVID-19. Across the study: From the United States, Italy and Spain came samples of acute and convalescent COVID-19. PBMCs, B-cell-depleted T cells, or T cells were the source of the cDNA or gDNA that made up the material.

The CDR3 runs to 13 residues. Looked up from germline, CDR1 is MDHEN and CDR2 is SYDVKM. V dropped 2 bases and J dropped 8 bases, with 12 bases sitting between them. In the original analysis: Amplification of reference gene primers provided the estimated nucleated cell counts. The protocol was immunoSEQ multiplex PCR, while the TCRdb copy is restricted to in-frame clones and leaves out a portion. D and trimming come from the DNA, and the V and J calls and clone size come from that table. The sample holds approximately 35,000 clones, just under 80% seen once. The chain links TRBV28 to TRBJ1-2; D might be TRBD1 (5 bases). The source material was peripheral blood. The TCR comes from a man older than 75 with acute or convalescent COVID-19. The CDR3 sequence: CASSLSRQRGYTF. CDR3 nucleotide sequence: TGTGCCAGCAGTTTAAGCAGACAGAGAGGCTACACCTTC.